This TCR beta chain was observed in a study of neurological immune-mediated disorders. TCRdb redid the calling of the 5' RACE reads with MiXCR, one entry per CDR3 protein. The sample carries 15,000 to 20,000 distinct CDR3 sequences, about 10% recorded once. Germline loops: CDR1 MNHEY, CDR2 SVGAGI. The CDR3 has 13 residues. Deletions cut 2 bases from V and 0 bases from J, with 1 base between. The sorted libraries started from 1 million CD4+ or CD8+ T cells. This clonotype was picked up many times. The specimen was CD8+ T cells from blood. The rearrangement uses TRBV6-5 and TRBJ2-2; no clear D gene. The receptor was derived from a woman aged 50 to 65 in good health. CDR3: CASSYPNTGELFF. The CDR3 DNA reads as TGTGCCAGCAGTTACCCGAACACCGGGGAGCTGTTTTTT.